What follows is one T cell receptor (beta chain) and its context. Its antigen is currently unknown. Germline V gene lookup returns CDR1 SQVTM and CDR2 ANQGSEA. CDR3 length: 14 residues. The libraries of TRB cDNA were prepared using 5' RACE with UMI labels. From its re-call of the 5' RACE reads, TCRdb lists each CDR3 protein once, without DNA. The sample totals under 85,000 distinct CDR3 sequences. These data originate in a study of CXCR3-negative and CXCR3-positive naive CD8 T cells. General study findings and limits: For CXCR3-positive naive cells, TRB CDR3s were more hydrophobic than those of CXCR3-negative naive cells. Both of the naive subsets showed about the same high diversity, but memory CD8+ cells had much less.

Sequenced sample: naive CXCR3+ CD8+ T cells from blood. Subset of the sample: CD45RO-CCR7+CD27+CD95- naive CD8+ T cells expressing CXCR3 (TNR3+). The receptor was derived from a human donor in good health. Some clones in this sample may be carry-over from other donors' samples. This rearrangement joins TRBV29-1 to TRBJ2-3; the D gene TCRdb calls, TRBD2, cannot be checked with no DNA. This chain's CDR3 is CSVESDSSTDTQYF.